The source of this TCR beta chain is a study of early T cells in non-severe SARS-CoV-2 infection. In the study overall: The chains were unpaired, and the sequenced material was bulk RNA from unsorted whole blood.

TCRdb re-called the 5' RACE reads with MiXCR, one entry per CDR3 protein. This sample has some 57,000 distinct CDR3 sequences, with approximately 12% found just once. The V end lost 1 base, the J end lost 3 bases, and 9 bases lay between the germline ends. There are 14 residues in the CDR3. The germline CDR1 and CDR2 sequences are LGHNT and FRNRAP. This clonotype was recorded a few times. The chain recombines TRBV12-5 with TRBJ1-2; D remains ambiguous. The specimen sequenced was whole blood. The receptor comes from an adult who was a healthcare worker with PCR-confirmed SARS-CoV-2 infection or an uninfected control (not recorded which). This CDR3 is CASGLEAGYYGYTF. The CDR3 DNA is TGTGCTAGTGGTTTGGAAGCAGGATACTATGGCTACACCTTC.